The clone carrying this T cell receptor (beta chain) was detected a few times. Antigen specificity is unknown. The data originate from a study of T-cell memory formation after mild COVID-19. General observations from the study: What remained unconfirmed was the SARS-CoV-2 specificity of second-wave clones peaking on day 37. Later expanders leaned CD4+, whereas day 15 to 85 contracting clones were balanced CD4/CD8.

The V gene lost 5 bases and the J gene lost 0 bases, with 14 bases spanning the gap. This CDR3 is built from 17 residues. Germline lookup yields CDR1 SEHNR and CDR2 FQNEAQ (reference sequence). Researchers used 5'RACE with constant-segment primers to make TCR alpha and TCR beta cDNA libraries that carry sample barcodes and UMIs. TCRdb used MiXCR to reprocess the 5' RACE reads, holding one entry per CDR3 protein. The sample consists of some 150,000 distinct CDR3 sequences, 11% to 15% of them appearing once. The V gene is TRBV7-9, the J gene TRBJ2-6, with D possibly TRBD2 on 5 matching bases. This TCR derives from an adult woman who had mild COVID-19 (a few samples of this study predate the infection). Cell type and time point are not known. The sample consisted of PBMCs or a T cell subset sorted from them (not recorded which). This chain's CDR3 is CASSLSGNPSGANVLTF. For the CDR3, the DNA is TGTGCCAGCAGCCTCTCGGGGAACCCCTCTGGGGCCAACGTCCTGACTTTC.